Only a few counts were recorded for the clone carrying this T cell receptor (beta chain). Its antigen remains unidentified. V shed 1 base and J shed 4 bases, with 13 bases lying between them. Germline loops: CDR1 SEHNR, CDR2 FQNEAQ (reference sequence). This CDR3 region has 15 residues. This record comes from a study of T-cell memory formation after mild COVID-19. Study details: Most TCR clusters belonged to a single donor.

Study-level points and caveats: CD4+ clones that contracted lay mainly in CM and EM; CD8+ ones lay in EMRA.

TCRdb redid the calling of the 5' RACE reads with MiXCR, one entry per CDR3 protein. The sample has around 300,000 distinct CDR3 sequences; roughly 18% are singletons. The sequencing sample was made of PBMCs or a T cell subset sorted from them (not recorded which). The sequence was collected from a man between 18 and 29 years old who had mild COVID-19 (a few samples of this study predate the infection). Cell type and time point are not known. This chain joins TRBV7-9 and TRBJ1-2, with no clear D. The CDR3 spells CASSLGDPASYGYTF. CDR3 DNA sequence: TGTGCCAGCAGCTTAGGGGATCCAGCCAGCTATGGCTACACCTTC.